This T cell receptor (beta chain) was found in a study of identical twins. Study-level points and caveats: Invariant MAIT and iNKT cells are populations that could partly confound zero-insertion analyses. A lower insertion count was a feature of abundant cord blood beta clonotypes, with no such feature in memory repertoires.

This clonotype was observed a handful of times. The antigen remains undetermined. Healthy Caucasian individuals made up all the donors. Trimming removed 4 bases from V and 3 bases from J; junction bases left unmatched: 13. The germline gives CDR1 LGHNA, CDR2 YNFKEQ. The CDR3 has 17 amino acids. A universal primer site was added by template switching, and unique molecular identifiers were carried by the cDNA. One entry per CDR3 protein results from TCRdb running MiXCR on the 5' RACE reads. The sample holds 1.5 million to 2 million distinct CDR3 sequences, about 31% seen once. The sample was cord blood. The sequence was collected from a newborn girl in good health. The gene calls are TRBV4-2 and TRBJ2-3, with 7 bases fitting TRBD2. The CDR3 protein is CASSRETLASGTDTQYF. In nucleotides, the CDR3 is TGTGCCAGCAGCCGAGAAACGCTGGCTAGCGGAACAGATACGCAGTATTTT.